This TCR beta chain was profiled in a study of T-cell reconstitution after alpha-beta-depleted transplantation in children. For TCRbeta, the library was prepared with unique molecular identifiers. TCRdb ran MiXCR on the PCR reads and lists one entry per CDR3 protein. The sample shows about 150,000 distinct CDR3 sequences, over 8.5% of them seen only once. This clonotype was seen ten or more times. This TCR derives from a boy aged 2 to 10 with acute myeloid leukemia, due to receive a stem cell transplant. The source was PBMCs, collected before TCRalphabeta/CD19-depleted stem cell transplant.

The CDR3 nucleotides read TGTGCCACCAGCTCCGACGTGCCTCGCGGGGGCGGCTACACCTTC. Translating it yields CATSSDVPRGGGYTF. V usage is TRBV15 and J usage is TRBJ1-2; tentative D call: TRBD1 (6 bases). V lost 5 bases and J lost 8, with 21 bases in between. Germline CDR1 and CDR2: LNHNV and YYDKDF (reference sequence). The CDR3 is 15 residues long.